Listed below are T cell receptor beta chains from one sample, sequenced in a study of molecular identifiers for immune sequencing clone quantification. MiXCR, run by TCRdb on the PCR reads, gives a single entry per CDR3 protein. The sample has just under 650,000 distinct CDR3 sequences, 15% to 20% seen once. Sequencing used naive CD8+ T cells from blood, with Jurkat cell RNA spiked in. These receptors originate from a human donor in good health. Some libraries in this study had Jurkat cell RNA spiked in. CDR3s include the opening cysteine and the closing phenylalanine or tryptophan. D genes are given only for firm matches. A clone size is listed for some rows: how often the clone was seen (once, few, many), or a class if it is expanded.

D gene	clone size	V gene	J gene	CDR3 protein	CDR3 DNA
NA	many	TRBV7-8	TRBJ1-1	CASSKTVASTEAFF	TGTGCCAGCAGCAAGACAGTGGCCAGCACTGAAGCTTTCTTT
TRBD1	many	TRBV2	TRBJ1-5	CASSVGQGSWQPQHF	TGTGCCAGCAGTGTGGGACAGGGTTCATGGCAGCCCCAGCATTTT
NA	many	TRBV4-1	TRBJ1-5	CASSQTAPNQPQHF	TGCGCCAGCAGCCAAACGGCACCTAATCAGCCCCAGCATTTT
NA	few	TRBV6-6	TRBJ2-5	CASSPPLPQDVETQYF	TGTGCCAGCAGTCCTCCTCTCCCCCAGGACGTGGAGACCCAGTACTTC
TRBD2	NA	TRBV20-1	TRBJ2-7	CSAWGLAGDSLSYEQYF	TGCAGTGCTTGGGGACTAGCGGGAGATTCACTCTCCTACGAGCAGTACTTC
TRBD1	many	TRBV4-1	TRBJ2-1	CASGQTGDNEQFF	TGCGCCAGCGGGCAGACAGGGGATAATGAGCAGTTCTTC
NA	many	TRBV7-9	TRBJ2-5	CASSPIGLQETQYF	TGTGCCAGCTCCCCTATAGGGCTTCAAGAGACCCAGTACTTC
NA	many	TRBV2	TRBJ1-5	CASRSEGTNQPQHF	TGTGCCAGCAGGTCTGAGGGGACCAATCAGCCCCAGCATTTT
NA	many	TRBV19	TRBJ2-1	CASSIVRTTNEQFF	TGTGCCAGTAGTATAGTTAGGACCACGAATGAGCAGTTCTTC
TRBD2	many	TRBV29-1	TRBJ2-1	CSVAVGLAGNEQFF	TGCAGCGTTGCCGTGGGACTAGCAGGGAATGAGCAGTTCTTC
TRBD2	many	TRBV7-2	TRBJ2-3	CASSQISGERTDTQYF	TGTGCCAGCAGCCAGATTAGCGGGGAGCGCACAGATACGCAGTATTTT
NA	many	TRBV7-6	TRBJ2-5	CASSSTDQETQYF	TGTGCCAGCAGCTCAACGGACCAAGAGACCCAGTACTTC
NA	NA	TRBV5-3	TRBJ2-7	CASSLEAGDAYEQYF	TGTGCCAGCAGCTTGGAGGCAGGGGACGCCTACGAGCAGTACTTC
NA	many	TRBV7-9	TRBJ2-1	CASSLSEGVAYNEQFF	TGTGCCAGCAGCTTATCGGAGGGAGTGGCCTACAATGAGCAGTTCTTC
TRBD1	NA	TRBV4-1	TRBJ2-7	CASSQQTGTGTYEQYF	TGCGCCAGCAGCCAACAAACCGGGACAGGGACCTACGAGCAGTACTTC
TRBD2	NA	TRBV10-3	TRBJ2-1	CAISVLAGDNEQFF	TGTGCCATCAGTGTACTAGCGGGGGACAATGAGCAGTTCTTC
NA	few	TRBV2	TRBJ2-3	CASSDRWEPTDTQYF	TGTGCCAGCAGTGATCGGTGGGAGCCCACAGATACGCAGTATTTT
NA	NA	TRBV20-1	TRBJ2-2	CSASRAGGNTGELFF	TGCAGTGCTAGCAGGGCAGGAGGGAACACCGGGGAGCTGTTTTTT
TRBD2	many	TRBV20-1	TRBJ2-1	CSARAPSGRFPWFF	TGCAGTGCTAGAGCCCCTAGCGGGAGGTTCCCCTGGTTCTTC
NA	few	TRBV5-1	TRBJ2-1	CASSLSPAEGMNEQFF	TGCGCCAGCAGCTTGTCGCCAGCGGAAGGTATGAATGAGCAGTTCTTC
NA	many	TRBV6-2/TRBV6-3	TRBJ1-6	CASRDGINSPLHF	TGTGCCAGTAGGGACGGGATCAATTCACCCCTCCACTTT
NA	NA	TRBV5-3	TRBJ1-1	CAGSLGGDTEAFF	TGTGCCGGCAGCTTGGGGGGAGACACTGAAGCTTTCTTT
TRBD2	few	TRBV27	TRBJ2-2	CASSTLAGVGTGELFF	TGTGCCAGCAGTACCTTAGCGGGAGTGGGCACCGGGGAGCTGTTTTTT
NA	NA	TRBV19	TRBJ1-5	CASSINPTNQPRHF	TGTGCCAGTAGTATTAACCCAACCAATCAGCCCCGGCATTTT
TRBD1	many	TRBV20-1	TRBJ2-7	CSAGGDRGYEQYF	TGCAGTGCTGGTGGGGACAGGGGGTACGAGCAGTACTTC
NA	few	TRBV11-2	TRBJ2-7	CASSESGAATYEQYF	TGTGCCAGCAGCGAATCTGGGGCAGCTACCTACGAGCAGTACTTC
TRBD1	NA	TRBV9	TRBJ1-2	CASAGGAGYGYTF	TGTGCCAGCGCAGGGGGCGCCGGCTATGGCTACACCTTC
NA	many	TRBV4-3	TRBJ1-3	CASSQDLYGNAGNTIYF	TGCGCCAGCAGCCAAGATCTTTATGGAAATGCTGGAAACACCATATATTTT
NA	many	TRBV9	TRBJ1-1	CASSVFVNTEAFF	TGTGCCAGCAGCGTTTTCGTTAACACTGAAGCTTTCTTT
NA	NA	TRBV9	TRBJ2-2	CASSASGTNTGELVF	TGTGCCAGCAGCGCCTCGGGGACGAACACCGGGGAGCTGGTTTTT
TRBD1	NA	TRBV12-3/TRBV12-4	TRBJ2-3	CASSPWDRDTQYF	TGTGCCAGCAGTCCCTGGGACAGGGATACGCAGTATTTT
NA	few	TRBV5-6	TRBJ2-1	CASSSQGTVLSSYNEQFF	TGTGCCAGCAGCTCCCAAGGCACGGTCCTGAGCTCCTACAATGAGCAGTTCTTC
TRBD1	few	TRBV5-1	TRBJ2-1	CASSLSGTGKGEQFF	TGCGCCAGCAGCTTGAGTGGGACAGGGAAGGGTGAGCAGTTCTTC
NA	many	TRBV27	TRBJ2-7	CASSFSGPPYEQYF	TGTGCCAGCAGTTTCTCCGGGCCCCCCTACGAGCAGTACTTC
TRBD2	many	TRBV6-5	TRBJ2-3	CASSYSRAVAGGPADTQYF	TGTGCCAGCAGTTACTCGAGAGCGGTAGCGGGAGGGCCCGCAGATACGCAGTATTTT
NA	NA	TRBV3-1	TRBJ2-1	CASSHTGGSYNEQFF	TGTGCCAGCAGCCACACGGGCGGTTCCTACAATGAGCAGTTCTTC
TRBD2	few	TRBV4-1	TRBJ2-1	CASSQVPLAGGPGNEQFF	TGCGCCAGCAGCCAAGTTCCCCTAGCGGGGGGACCGGGGAATGAGCAGTTCTTC
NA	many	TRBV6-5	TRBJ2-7	CASSSPGSGYEQYF	TGTGCCAGCAGTAGCCCTGGGAGTGGATACGAGCAGTACTTC
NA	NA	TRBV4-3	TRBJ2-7	CASSQEDRGGYEQYF	TGCGCCAGCAGCCAAGAAGATCGTGGGGGCTACGAGCAGTACTTC
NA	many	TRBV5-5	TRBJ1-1	CASSNGQFMNTEAFF	TGTGCCAGCAGCAACGGACAGTTCATGAACACTGAAGCTTTCTTT
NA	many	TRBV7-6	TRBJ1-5	CASSLLPGNQPQHF	TGTGCCAGCAGCTTACTCCCGGGGAATCAGCCCCAGCATTTT
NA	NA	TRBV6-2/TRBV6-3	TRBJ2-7	CASSPDSNGAYEQYF	TGTGCCAGCAGCCCCGACTCCAACGGGGCCTACGAGCAGTACTTC
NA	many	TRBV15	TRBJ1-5	CATSRVRAPIRQPQHF	TGTGCCACCAGCAGAGTTAGGGCTCCAATCCGTCAGCCCCAGCATTTT
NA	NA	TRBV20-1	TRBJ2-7	CSARQGGYDEQYF	TGCAGTGCTAGACAGGGGGGTTACGACGAGCAGTACTTC
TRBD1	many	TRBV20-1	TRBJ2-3	CSARVRRGQDTQYF	TGCAGTGCTAGAGTGCGCAGGGGGCAAGATACGCAGTATTTT
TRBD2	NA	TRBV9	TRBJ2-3	CASSERAFVAGGPDTQYF	TGTGCCAGCAGCGAGAGGGCTTTTGTCGCGGGGGGGCCAGATACGCAGTATTTT